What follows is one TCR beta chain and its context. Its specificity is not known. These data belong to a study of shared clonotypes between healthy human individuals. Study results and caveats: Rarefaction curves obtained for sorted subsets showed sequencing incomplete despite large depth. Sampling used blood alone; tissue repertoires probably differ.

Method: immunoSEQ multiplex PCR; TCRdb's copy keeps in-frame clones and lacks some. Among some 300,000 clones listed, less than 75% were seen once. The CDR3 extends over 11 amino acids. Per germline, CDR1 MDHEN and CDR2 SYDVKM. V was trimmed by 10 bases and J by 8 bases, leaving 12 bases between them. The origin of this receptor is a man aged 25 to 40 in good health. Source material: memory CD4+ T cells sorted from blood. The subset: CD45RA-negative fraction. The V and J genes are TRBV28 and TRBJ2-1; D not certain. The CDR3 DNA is TGTGCCACCACAACCGGTCATGAGCAGTTCTTC. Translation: CATTTGHEQFF.